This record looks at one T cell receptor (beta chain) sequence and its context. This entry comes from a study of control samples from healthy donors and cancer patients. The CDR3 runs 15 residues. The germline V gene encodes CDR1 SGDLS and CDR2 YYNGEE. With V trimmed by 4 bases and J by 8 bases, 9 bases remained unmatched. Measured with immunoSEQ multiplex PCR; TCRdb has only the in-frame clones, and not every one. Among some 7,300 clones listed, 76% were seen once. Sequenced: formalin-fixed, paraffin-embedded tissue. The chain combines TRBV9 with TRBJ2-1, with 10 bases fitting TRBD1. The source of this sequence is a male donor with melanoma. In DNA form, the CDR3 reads TGTGCCAGCAGCCCCCGGGACAGGGGTATCGATGAGCAGTTCTTC. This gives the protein CASSPRDRGIDEQFF. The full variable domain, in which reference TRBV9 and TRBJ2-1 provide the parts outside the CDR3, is DSGVTQTPKHLITATGQRVTLRCSPRSGDLSVYWYQQSLDQGLQFLIQYYNGEERAKGNILERFSAQQFPDLHSELNLSSLELGDSALYFCASSPRDRGIDEQFFGPGTRLTVL.